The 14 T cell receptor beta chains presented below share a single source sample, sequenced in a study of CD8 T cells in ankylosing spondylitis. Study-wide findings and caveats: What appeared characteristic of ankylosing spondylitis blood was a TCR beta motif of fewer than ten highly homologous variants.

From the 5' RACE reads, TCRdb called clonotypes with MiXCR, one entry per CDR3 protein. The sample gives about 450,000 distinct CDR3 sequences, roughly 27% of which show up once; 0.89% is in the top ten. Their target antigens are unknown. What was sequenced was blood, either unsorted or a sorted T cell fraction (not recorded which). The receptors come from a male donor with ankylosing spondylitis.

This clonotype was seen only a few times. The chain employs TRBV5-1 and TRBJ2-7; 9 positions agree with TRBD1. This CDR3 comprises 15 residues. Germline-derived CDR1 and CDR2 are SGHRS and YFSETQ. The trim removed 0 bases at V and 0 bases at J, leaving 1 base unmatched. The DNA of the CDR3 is TGCGCCAGCAGCTTGGGGACAGGGGACTCCTACGAGCAGTACTTC. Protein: CASSLGTGDSYEQYF. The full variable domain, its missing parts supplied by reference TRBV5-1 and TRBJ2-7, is KAGVTQTPRYLIKTRGQQVTLSCSPISGHRSVSWYQQTPGQGLQFLFEYFSETQRNKGNFPGRFSGRQFSNSRSEMNVSTLELGDSALYLCASSLGTGDSYEQYFGPGTRLTVT.

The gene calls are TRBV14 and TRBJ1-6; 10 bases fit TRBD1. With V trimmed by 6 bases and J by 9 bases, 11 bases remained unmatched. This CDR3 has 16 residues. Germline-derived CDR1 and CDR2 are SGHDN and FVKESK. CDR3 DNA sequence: TGTGCCAGCAGAACCGGGACAGGGGCCGGGGTTTCACCCCTCCACTTT. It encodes CASRTGTGAGVSPLHF.

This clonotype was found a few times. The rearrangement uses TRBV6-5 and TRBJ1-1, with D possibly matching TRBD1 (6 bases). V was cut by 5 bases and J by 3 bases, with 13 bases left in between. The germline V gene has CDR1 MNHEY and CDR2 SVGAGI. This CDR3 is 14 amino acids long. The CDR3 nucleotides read TGTGCCAGCAGTCAGTCGGGGGCTGACACTGAAGCTTTCTTT. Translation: CASSQSGADTEAFF.

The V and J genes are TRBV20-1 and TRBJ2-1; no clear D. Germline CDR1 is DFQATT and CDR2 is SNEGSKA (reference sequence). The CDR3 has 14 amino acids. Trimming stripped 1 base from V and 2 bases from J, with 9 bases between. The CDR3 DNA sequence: TGCAGTGCTAGAGGGCTAGAGGCCTACAATGAGCAGTTCTTC. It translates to CSARGLEAYNEQFF.

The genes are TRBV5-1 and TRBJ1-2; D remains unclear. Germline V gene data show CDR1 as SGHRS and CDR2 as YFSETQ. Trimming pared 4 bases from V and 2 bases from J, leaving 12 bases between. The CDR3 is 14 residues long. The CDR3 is CASSPGILNYGYTF. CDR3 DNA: TGCGCCAGCAGCCCCGGCATACTAAACTATGGCTACACCTTC. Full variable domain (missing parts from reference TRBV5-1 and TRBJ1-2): KAGVTQTPRYLIKTRGQQVTLSCSPISGHRSVSWYQQTPGQGLQFLFEYFSETQRNKGNFPGRFSGRQFSNSRSEMNVSTLELGDSALYLCASSPGILNYGYTFGSGTRLTVV.

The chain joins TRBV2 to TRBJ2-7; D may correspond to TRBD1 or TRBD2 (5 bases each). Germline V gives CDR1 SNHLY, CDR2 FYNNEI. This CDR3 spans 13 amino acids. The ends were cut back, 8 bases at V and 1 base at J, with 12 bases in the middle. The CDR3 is CASGGGPSYEQYF. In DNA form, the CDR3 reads TGTGCCAGCGGGGGTGGACCTTCCTACGAGCAGTACTTC.

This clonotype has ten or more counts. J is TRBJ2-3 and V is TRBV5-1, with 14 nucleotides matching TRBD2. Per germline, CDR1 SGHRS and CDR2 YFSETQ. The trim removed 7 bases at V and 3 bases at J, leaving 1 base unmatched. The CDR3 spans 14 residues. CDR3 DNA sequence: TGCGCCAGCGGGACTAGCGGGAGTACAGATACGCAGTATTTT. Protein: CASGTSGSTDTQYF.

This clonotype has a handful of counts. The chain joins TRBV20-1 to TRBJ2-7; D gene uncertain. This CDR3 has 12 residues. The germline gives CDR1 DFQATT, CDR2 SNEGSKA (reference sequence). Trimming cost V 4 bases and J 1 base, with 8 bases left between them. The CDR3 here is CSATDKSYEQYF. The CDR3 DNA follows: TGCAGTGCTACCGACAAGTCCTACGAGCAGTACTTC.

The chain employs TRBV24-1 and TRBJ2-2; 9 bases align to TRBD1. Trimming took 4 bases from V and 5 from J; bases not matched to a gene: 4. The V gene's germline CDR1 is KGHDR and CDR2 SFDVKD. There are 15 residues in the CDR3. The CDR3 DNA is TGTGCCACCAGTGACCCGGGACAGGGAACCGGGGAGCTGTTTTTT. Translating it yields CATSDPGQGTGELFF.

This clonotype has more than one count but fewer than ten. The CDR3 DNA reads as TGTGCCAGCAGCCCGGGGCTGGCCAACAATGAGCAGTTCTTC. Its translation: CASSPGLANNEQFF. The rearrangement links TRBV9 to TRBJ2-1; perhaps D is TRBD1 or TRBD2 (5 bases each). V was clipped by 4 bases and J by 5 bases, with 13 bases between them. The CDR3 length is 14 residues. CDR1 is SGDLS, CDR2 YYNGEE, per germline.

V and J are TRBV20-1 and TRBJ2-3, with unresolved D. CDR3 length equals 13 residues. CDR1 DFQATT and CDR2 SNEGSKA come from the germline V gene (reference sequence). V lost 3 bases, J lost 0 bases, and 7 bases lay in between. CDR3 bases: TGCAGTGCTAGGACCCAGAGCACAGATACGCAGTATTTT. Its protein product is CSARTQSTDTQYF.

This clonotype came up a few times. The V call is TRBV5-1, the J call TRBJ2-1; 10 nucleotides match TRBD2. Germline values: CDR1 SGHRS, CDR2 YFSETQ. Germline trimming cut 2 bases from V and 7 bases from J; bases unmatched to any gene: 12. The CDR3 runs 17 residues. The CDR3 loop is CASSFTVPSGRRNEQFF. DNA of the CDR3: TGCGCCAGCAGCTTCACTGTGCCTAGCGGGAGAAGAAATGAGCAGTTCTTC.

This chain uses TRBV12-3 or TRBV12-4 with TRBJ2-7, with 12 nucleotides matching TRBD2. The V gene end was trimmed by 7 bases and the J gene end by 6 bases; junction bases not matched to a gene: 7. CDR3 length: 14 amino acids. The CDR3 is CASTLAGGGGEQYF. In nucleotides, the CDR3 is TGTGCCAGCACCCTAGCGGGAGGGGGGGGCGAGCAGTACTTC.

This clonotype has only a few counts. The CDR3 loop is CASSFPGGGNTEAFF. In nucleotides, the CDR3 is TGTGCCAGCAGCTTCCCGGGAGGGGGGAACACTGAAGCTTTCTTT. J is TRBJ1-1 and V is TRBV7-9, with D tentatively TRBD1 (6 bases). The germline V gene has CDR1 SEHNR and CDR2 FQNEAQ (reference sequence). This CDR3 has 15 residues. Trimming took off 3 bases at V and 1 base at J, with 12 bases between the two ends.